These T cell receptor beta chains were read from a single sample in a study of graft-versus-host responses after intestinal transplantation. The protocol was immunoSEQ multiplex PCR, while the TCRdb copy is restricted to in-frame clones and leaves out a portion. The sample lists roughly 56,000 clones; around 90% were seen once. Material: PBMCs, obtained roughly 120 days after intestinal transplantation. The receptor set was obtained from a human patient who received an intestinal transplant, so some T cells may come from the graft donor. The CDR3 runs from the conserved cysteine through the conserved F or W. D genes are given only for firm matches. Clone size is given for some rows only: seen once, a few or many times, or a class if the clone is expanded.

J,D,V,size,CDR3,DNA
TRBJ2-7,-,TRBV2,-,CASSAPPYEQYF,TGTGCCAGCAGTGCCCCTCCATACGAGCAGTACTTC
TRBJ2-6,-,TRBV2,-,CASSPWGPSGANVLTF,TGTGCCAGCAGTCCTTGGGGGCCCTCTGGGGCCAACGTCCTGACTTTC
TRBJ2-1,-,TRBV7-8,few,CASSFLRTKLNSYNEQFF,TGTGCCAGCAGCTTCTTGCGGACGAAACTAAATTCCTACAATGAGCAGTTCTTC
TRBJ2-2,-,TRBV15,once,CATGFGGSTGELFF,TGTGCCACCGGTTTTGGCGGAAGCACCGGGGAGCTGTTTTTT
TRBJ2-7,-,TRBV5-6,-,CASSLSDEQYF,TGTGCCAGCAGCTTGTCTGACGAGCAGTACTTC
TRBJ2-1,-,TRBV19,-,CASSLRDSHRTNEQFF,TGTGCCAGTAGCTTACGGGACTCTCACCGTACCAATGAGCAGTTCTTC
TRBJ1-5,-,TRBV28,-,CASSLRTGEQPQHF,TGTGCCAGCAGTTTAAGGACTGGGGAACAGCCCCAGCATTTT
TRBJ1-3,-,TRBV29-1,-,CSVGGGSGNTIYF,TGCAGCGTTGGCGGGGGCTCTGGAAACACCATATATTTT
TRBJ1-4,TRBD1,TRBV28,-,CASSVPGTGVNEKLFF,TGTGCCAGCAGTGTTCCGGGGACAGGGGTAAATGAAAAACTGTTTTTT
TRBJ1-5,-,TRBV15,-,CATRQNRGNQPQHF,TGTGCCACCCGTCAAAACCGGGGCAATCAGCCCCAGCATTTT
TRBJ2-7,-,TRBV28,-,CASSPAGPPSYEQYF,TGTGCCAGCAGTCCCGCGGGGCCTCCCTCCTACGAGCAGTACTTC
TRBJ2-3,-,TRBV28,-,CASSPRNTQYF,TGTGCCAGCAGCCCGAGGAATACGCAGTATTTT
TRBJ2-3,-,TRBV13,-,CASSFLTSPDTQYF,TGTGCCAGCAGCTTCCTTACTAGTCCAGATACGCAGTATTTT
TRBJ1-4,-,TRBV4-2,few,CASSRQSGEEKLFF,TGTGCCAGCAGTCGACAATCCGGGGAGGAAAAACTGTTTTTT
TRBJ1-5,-,TRBV10-3,-,CAISSNPGQPQHF,TGTGCCATCAGTTCCAACCCTGGCCAGCCCCAGCATTTT
TRBJ2-5,TRBD2,TRBV4-1,once,CASSQGLAGGETQYF,TGCGCCAGCAGCCAAGGACTAGCGGGAGGGGAGACCCAGTACTTC
TRBJ2-7,-,TRBV7-9,-,CASSADNYEQYF,TGTGCCAGCAGCGCGGACAACTACGAGCAGTACTTC
TRBJ2-2,-,TRBV10-3,-,CAISGLNTGELFF,TGTGCCATCAGTGGACTAAACACCGGGGAGCTGTTTTTT
TRBJ2-7,TRBD2,TRBV2,-,CASRSIREAGPMIEQYF,TGTGCCAGCCGGAGCATCAGGGAAGCGGGACCCATGATTGAGCAGTACTTC
TRBJ1-1,-,TRBV27,-,CASSLYAGGTEAFF,TGTGCCAGCAGTTTATATGCCGGAGGCACTGAAGCTTTCTTT
TRBJ2-7,TRBD1,TRBV28,-,CATLQGDGLKQYF,TGTGCCACCCTACAGGGGGACGGTCTAAAGCAGTACTTC
TRBJ1-3,-,TRBV10-3,-,CAISSLDSGNTIYF,TGTGCCATCAGTTCGTTAGACTCTGGAAACACCATATATTTT
TRBJ1-6,-,TRBV6-5,few,CASSYSGLSNSPLHF,TGTGCCAGCAGTTACTCCGGACTGAGTAATTCACCCCTCCACTTT
TRBJ2-2,TRBD2,TRBV6-1,-,CASSEGSYGLAGNTGELFF,TGTGCCAGCAGTGAAGGATCCTATGGACTAGCGGGGAACACCGGGGAGCTGTTTTTT
TRBJ1-4,-,TRBV2,-,CASSEAAGYEKLFF,TGTGCCAGCAGTGAAGCGGCAGGGTACGAAAAACTGTTTTTT
TRBJ2-2,-,TRBV7-9,once,CASSFHSGAGELFF,TGTGCCAGCAGCTTTCACTCAGGGGCCGGGGAGCTGTTTTTT
TRBJ2-1,TRBD2,TRBV2,-,CASNPVGGVDEQFF,TGTGCCAGCAACCCCGTCGGGGGGGTAGATGAGCAGTTCTTC
TRBJ1-2,-,TRBV19,once,CASGTDASTF,TGTGCCAGTGGTACGGACGCCAGCACCTTC
TRBJ2-7,TRBD2,TRBV7-8,-,CASSLAAQGLASYEQYF,TGTGCCAGCAGCTTAGCGGCCCAGGGACTAGCGTCCTACGAGCAGTACTTC
TRBJ2-7,-,TRBV6-1,-,CASSEDGRPLYEQYF,TGTGCCAGCAGTGAGGATGGCAGGCCGCTCTACGAGCAGTACTTC
TRBJ2-7,-,TRBV18,-,CASSPLSTYEQYF,TGTGCCAGCTCACCACTTAGCACCTACGAGCAGTACTTC